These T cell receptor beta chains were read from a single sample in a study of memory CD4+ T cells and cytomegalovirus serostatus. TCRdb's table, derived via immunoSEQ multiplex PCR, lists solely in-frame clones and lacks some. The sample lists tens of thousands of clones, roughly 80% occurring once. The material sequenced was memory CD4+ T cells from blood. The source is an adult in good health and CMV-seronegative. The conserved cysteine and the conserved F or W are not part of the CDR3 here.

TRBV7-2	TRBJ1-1	ASGTHTANTEAF
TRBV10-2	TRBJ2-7	ASRTGLPGSYEQY
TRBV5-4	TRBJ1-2	ASSKQGTYGYT
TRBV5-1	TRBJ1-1	ASSFQPNTEAF
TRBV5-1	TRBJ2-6	ASSLPINHRGPGANVLT
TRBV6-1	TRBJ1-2	ASSEQGQGANYGYT
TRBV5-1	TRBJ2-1	ASSIGQGAGEQF
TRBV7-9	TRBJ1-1	ASSPPEGIAEAF
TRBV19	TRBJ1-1	ASSAGTGGWAF
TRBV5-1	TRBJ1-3	ASSLVGAFGNTIY
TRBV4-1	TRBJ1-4	ASSRLNFRAVGEKLF
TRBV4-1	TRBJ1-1	ASSHPGQGRTEAF
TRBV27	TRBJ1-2	ASSFSTGQGNYGYT
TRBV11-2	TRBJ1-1	ASSPIGGRNTEAF
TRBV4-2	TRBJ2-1	ASSRGRGAANEQF
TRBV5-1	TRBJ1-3	ASSHGSSGNTIY
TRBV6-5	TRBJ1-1	ASSYGRTGGTEAF
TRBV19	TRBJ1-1	ASTQGANTEAF
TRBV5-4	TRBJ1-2	ASSLSTGFNYGYT
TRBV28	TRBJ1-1	ASSLAGPWAEAF
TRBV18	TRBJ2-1	ASSPSTDENNEQF
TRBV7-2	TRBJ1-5	ASSLVVMTGGNQPQH
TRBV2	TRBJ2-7	ASGGPYEQY
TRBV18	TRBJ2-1	ASSPPNRGGDNEQF
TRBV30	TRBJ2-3	AWSFSTDTQY
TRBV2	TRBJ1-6	ASSAQLPVSPLH
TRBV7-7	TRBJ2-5	ASSPGRLYQETQY
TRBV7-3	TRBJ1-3	ASSSIPGDTIY
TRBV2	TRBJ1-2	ASSESGYT
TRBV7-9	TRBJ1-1	ASSLDRSPGTEAF
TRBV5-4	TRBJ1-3	ASSPRDRGRGNTIY
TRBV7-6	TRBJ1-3	ASSLEGGNTIY
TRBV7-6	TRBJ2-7	ASSPLGYEQY
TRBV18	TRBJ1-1	ASSPTGGTEAF
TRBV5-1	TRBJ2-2	ASSLDILNTGELF
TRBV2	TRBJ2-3	ASSELWDTDTQY
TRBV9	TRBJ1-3	ASSVSTEAGNTIY
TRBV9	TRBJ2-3	ASSPSLASGGASSDTQY
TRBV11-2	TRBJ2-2	ASSLGGWDTGELF